This T cell receptor (beta chain) was sequenced in a study of blood T cell repertoires in COVID-19 (TCRdb year 2020). At the level of the whole study: The collaborator samples originated in the United States, Italy and Spain and spanned the acute and convalescent phases of COVID-19. The samples were drawn from the first 160 participants of the ongoing ImmuneRACE study and from 950 to 1,500 subjects provided by 6 global collaborators. The repertoires were released in a freely available public database meant as a resource for research on the immune response to SARS-CoV-2. The prospective study material was composed of cDNA or gDNA derived from T cells, B-cell-depleted T cells, or PBMCs. The sample metadata nearly always contained a de-identified subject ID, COVID-19 status, age in years and sex. Where HLA class I and class II types were available, the types were taken from metadata supplied by the sample provider, not from assay-based typing. Deeply sampled blood TCRbeta repertoires from subjects exposed to, actively infected with, or recovered from COVID-19 were included in the dataset.

The paper's findings and limits, for the study overall: The amount of clinical and demographic metadata varied by source and participant and was provided uncurated.

TCRbeta CDR3 regions were amplified from genomic DNA by means of the immunoSEQ Assay, a bias-controlled multiplex PCR. Under the source paper's analysis protocol: The number of nucleated cells in each sample was estimated by amplification of reference gene primers within the assay. Sequence reads were collapsed and filtered to measure the absolute abundance of every unique TCRbeta CDR3 rearrangement. For each sample, productive Simpson clonality was calculated as the square root of Simpson's diversity index across productive rearrangements. The clones in this table, taken by TCRdb from immuneACCESS, are in-frame only. Not every clone is retained; where verified, under half of the shortfall comes from an unresolved V gene, and the cause of the rest is unknown. V, J and clone size reflect that table, while D and trimming were determined from the DNA. A total of fewer than 400,000 clones appear in this sample, around nine tenths of them only once. The ten largest clones add up to 1.5% to 2% of the sample.

At one collaborating source in Seattle, patients were enrolled during active infection and were followed longitudinally through the course of disease. Collaborating institutions collected whole blood in K2EDTA tubes following their own protocols. Collaborator samples were shipped for TCRbeta analysis as frozen whole blood, isolated PBMCs, or DNA extracted from either sample type. For CDR1 and CDR2, the germline V gene lists SGHNT and YENEEA. The germline V end is reduced by 5 bases and the J end by 4 bases; junction bases left unmatched: 5. The CDR3 measures 15 amino acids from cysteine to phenylalanine. Here the CDR3 DNA is all that survives: 45 bases in frame from base 1. Remarks on this clone: What antigen it recognizes has not been identified. The record has no base qualities; no much larger clone is one base away.

The rearrangement combines TRBV11-3 with TRBJ1-4, with 9 bases matching TRBD1. The sample consisted of peripheral blood. This sequence was found in a woman under 40 with COVID-19, enrolled during active disease. The DNA sequence is given as TGTGCCAGCAGCGGGGGACAGGGCGATAATGAAAAACTGTTTTTT. It translates as CASSGGQGDNEKLFF. With the portions outside the CDR3 filled from the reference TRBV11-3 and TRBJ1-4 genes, the complete variable region becomes EAGVVQSPRYKIIEKKQPVAFWCNPISGHNTLYWYLQNLGQGPELLIRYENEEAVDDSQLPKDRFSAERLKGVDSTLKIQPAELGDSAVYLCASSGGQGDNEKLFFGSGTQLSVL.